This TCR beta chain derives from a study of T cells expressing NK-cell markers. Overall study context: Source material for TCR beta repertoires consisted of sorted CD3+CD56+NKG2C+, CD3+CD56+NKG2C- and CD3+CD56-NKG2C+ T cells. Sequencing covered eight donors, seven HCMV-seropositive and one seronegative.

TCRdb reanalyzed the 5' RACE reads, giving one entry per CDR3 protein sequence and no DNA. This sample's clone table lists 200,000 to 300,000 distinct CDR3 sequences. Worth noting for this clonotype: Its specificity is not known.

The germline CDR1 and CDR2 sequences are SGHTA and FQGNSA. This CDR3 has 16 amino acids. Study outcomes and limitations: Of CD8+ T cells, about 1.0-7.5% belonged to dominant NKG2C+ clonotypes in five or six donors. A handful of donors likewise had their CD3+CD56-NKG2C+ fraction led by these clonotypes.

J is TRBJ2-5 and V is TRBV7-2; TCRdb picks TRBD2, but there is no DNA to check that call. The sequenced sample consisted of blood T cells: a sorted CD56 or NKG2C T cell subset, CD4+ or CD8+ T cells, or bulk PBMC T cells (not recorded which). This clonotype originated in a man aged 18 to 29 in good health. CDR3 amino acids: CASSRGLAGGRETQYF. Based on the CDR3 plus reference TRBV7-2 and TRBJ2-5, the full variable domain is GAGVSQSPSNKVTEKGKDVELRCDPISGHTALYWYRQSLGQGLEFLIYFQGNSAPDKSGLPSDRFSAERTGGSVSTLTIQRTQQEDSAVYLCASSRGLAGGRETQYFGPGTRLLVL.